This TCR beta chain stems from a study of T-cell reconstitution after alpha-beta-depleted transplantation in children. Germline values: CDR1 SGHNT, CDR2 YENEEA. The CDR3 length is 18 residues. J gave up 4 bases and V 1 base, and 14 bases lay outside the gene matches. General study points: Surviving recipient T cells and thymic progenitors accounted for the high day-60 TCRbeta diversity observed in some patients. Reports say that about two months after transplant, the alpha-beta T cells came out of several hundred graft clones that had expanded. By one year post-transplant, T-cell counts and diversity largely arose from T cells that were newly produced.

This clonotype was counted many times. Its antigen is not identified. Preparing the TCRbeta library involved the use of unique molecular identifiers. TCRdb ran MiXCR on the PCR reads and lists one entry per CDR3 protein. The data hold around 120,000 distinct CDR3 sequences, with more than 20% observed a single time. The sequencing here drew on PBMCs, mostly from graft donor cells, taken 180 days after TCRalphabeta/CD19-depleted stem cell transplant. The TCR was taken from a male patient under 10 years old who had a stem cell transplant for chronic granulomatous disease, so the T cells may come from the graft donor. V gene TRBV11-3 combines with J gene TRBJ2-7; 9 positions match TRBD2. The CDR3 nucleotides read TGTGCCAGCAGCTTAGTTGTCCTGCGGGAGGGCAGTTTGTACGAGCAGTACTTC. It encodes CASSLVVLREGSLYEQYF.